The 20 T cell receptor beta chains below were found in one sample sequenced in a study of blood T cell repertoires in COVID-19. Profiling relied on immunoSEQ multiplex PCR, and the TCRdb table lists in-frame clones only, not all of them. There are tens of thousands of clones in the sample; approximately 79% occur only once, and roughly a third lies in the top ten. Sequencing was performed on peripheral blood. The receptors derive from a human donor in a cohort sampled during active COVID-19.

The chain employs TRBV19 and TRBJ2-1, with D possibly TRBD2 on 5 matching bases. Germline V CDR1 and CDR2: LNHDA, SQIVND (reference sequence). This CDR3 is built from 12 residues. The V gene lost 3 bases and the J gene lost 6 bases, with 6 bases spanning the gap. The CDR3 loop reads CASSIGINEQFF. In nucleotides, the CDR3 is TGTGCCAGTAGTATCGGGATCAATGAGCAGTTCTTC.

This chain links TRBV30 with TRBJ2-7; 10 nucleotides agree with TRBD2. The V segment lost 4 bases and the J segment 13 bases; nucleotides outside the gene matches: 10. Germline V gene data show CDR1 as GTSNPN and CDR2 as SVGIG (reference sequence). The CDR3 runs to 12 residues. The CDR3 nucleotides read TGTGCCTGGACCAGAACTAGCGGGATTCAATACTTC. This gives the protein CAWTRTSGIQYF.

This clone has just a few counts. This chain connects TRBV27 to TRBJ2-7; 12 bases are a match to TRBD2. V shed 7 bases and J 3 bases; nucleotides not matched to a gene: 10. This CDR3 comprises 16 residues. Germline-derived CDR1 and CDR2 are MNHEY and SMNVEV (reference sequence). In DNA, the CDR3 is TGTGCCAGCACTGTTCCGACTAGCGGGAGATTCTACGAGCAGTACTTC. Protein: CASTVPTSGRFYEQYF.

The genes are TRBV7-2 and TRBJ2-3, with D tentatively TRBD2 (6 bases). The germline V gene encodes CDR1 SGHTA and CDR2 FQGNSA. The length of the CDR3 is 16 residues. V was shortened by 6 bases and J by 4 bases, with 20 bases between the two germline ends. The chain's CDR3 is CASSGLLSGWADTQYF. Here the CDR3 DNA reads TGTGCCAGCAGTGGCCTCCTTAGCGGATGGGCAGATACGCAGTATTTT.

CDR3 residues: CASSLVRDSGANVLTF. CDR3 nucleotide sequence: TGCGCCAGCAGCTTGGTGAGGGACTCTGGGGCCAACGTCCTGACTTTC. V gene TRBV5-1 combines with J gene TRBJ2-6; perhaps TRBD2 as D (5 bases). V was shortened by 0 bases and J by 0 bases, with 7 bases between the two germline ends. CDR1 and CDR2 from the germline V gene are SGHRS and YFSETQ. The CDR3 length is 16 residues.

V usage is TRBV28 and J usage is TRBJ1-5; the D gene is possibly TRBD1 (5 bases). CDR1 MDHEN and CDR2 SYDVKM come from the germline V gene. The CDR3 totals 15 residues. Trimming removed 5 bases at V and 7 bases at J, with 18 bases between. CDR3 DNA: TGTGCCAGCAGTCTCGCGGGGCGGGGAAAGCAGCCCCAGCATTTT. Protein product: CASSLAGRGKQPQHF.

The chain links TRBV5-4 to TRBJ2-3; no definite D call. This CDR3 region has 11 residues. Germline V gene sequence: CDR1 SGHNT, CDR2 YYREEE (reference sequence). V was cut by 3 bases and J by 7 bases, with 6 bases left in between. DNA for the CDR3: TGTGCCAGCAGCTCGGTAAATACGCAGTATTTT. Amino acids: CASSSVNTQYF.

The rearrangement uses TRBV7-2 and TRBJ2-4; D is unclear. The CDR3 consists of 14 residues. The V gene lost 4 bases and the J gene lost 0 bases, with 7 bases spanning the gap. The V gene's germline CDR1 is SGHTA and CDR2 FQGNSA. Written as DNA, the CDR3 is TGTGCCAGCAGCTCCAGAGGAGCCAAAAACATTCAGTACTTC. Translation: CASSSRGAKNIQYF.

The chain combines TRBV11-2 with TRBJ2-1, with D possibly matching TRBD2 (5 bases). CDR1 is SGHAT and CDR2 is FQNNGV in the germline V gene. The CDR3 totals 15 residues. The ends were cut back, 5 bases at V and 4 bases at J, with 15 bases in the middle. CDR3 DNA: TGTGCCAGCAGCCGCGAGGGCCTAGGGTACAATGAGCAGTTCTTC. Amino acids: CASSREGLGYNEQFF.

CDR3 sequence: CASSLVAGGLTEAFF. The CDR3 DNA reads as TGTGCCAGCAGCTTAGTGGCAGGGGGATTAACTGAAGCTTTCTTT. V and J are TRBV11-3 and TRBJ1-1, with 7 bases that match TRBD1. The V gene's germline CDR1 is SGHNT and CDR2 YENEEA. The CDR3 spans 15 residues. Losses at the gene ends were 1 base for V and 5 bases for J; bases not matched to a gene: 7.

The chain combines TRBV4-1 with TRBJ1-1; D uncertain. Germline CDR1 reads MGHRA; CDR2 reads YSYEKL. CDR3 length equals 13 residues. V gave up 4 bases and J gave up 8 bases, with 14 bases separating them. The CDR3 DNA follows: TGCGCCAGCAGCCCACACCTCCCGGGAGAAGCTTTCTTT. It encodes CASSPHLPGEAFF.

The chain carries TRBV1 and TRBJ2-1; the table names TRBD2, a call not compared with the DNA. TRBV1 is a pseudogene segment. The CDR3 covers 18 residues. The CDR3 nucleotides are TGCACCAGCAGCCACGCCACCGCGGGAGCGGGGGCCTACAATGAGCAGTTCTTC. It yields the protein CTSSHATAGAGAYNEQFF.

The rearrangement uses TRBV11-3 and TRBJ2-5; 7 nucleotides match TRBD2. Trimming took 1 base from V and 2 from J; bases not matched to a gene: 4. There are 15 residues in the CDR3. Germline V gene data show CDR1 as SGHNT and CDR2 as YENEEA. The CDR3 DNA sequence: TGTGCCAGCAGCTTAGGGGGGGGAGGACAAGAGACCCAGTACTTC. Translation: CASSLGGGGQETQYF. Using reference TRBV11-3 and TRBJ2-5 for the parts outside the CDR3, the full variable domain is EAGVVQSPRYKIIEKKQPVAFWCNPISGHNTLYWYLQNLGQGPELLIRYENEEAVDDSQLPKDRFSAERLKGVDSTLKIQPAELGDSAVYLCASSLGGGGQETQYFGPGTRLLVL.

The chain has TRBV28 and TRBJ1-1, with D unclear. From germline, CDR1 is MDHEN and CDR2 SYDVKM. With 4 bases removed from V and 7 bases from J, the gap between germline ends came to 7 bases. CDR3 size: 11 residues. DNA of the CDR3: TGTGCCAGCAGTTACAACCGTGAAGCTTTCTTT. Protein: CASSYNREAFF.

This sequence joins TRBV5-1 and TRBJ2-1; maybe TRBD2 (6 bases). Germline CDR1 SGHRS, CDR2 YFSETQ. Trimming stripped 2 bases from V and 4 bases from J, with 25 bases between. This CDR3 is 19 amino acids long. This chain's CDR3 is CASSFVRTKSSHPYNEQFF. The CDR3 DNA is TGCGCCAGCAGCTTTGTCAGGACTAAATCATCTCATCCTTACAATGAGCAGTTCTTC.

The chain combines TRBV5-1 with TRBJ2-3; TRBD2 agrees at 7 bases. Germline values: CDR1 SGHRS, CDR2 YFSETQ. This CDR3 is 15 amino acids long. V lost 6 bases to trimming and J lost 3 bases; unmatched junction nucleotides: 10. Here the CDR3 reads CASTEGGFETDTQYF. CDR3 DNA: TGCGCCAGCACCGAGGGAGGGTTCGAGACAGATACGCAGTATTTT.

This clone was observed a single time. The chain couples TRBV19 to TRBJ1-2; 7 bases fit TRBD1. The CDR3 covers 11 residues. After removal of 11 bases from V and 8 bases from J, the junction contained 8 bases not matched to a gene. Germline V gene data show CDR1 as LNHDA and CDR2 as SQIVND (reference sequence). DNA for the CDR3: TGTGCCTCCGCACAGGGGAGCGGCTACACCTTC. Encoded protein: CASAQGSGYTF.

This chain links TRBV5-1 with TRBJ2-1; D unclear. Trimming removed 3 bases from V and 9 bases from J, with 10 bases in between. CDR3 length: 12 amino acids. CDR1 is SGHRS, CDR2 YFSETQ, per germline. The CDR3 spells CASSSTSTEQFF. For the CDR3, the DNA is TGCGCCAGCAGCTCTACCTCTACTGAGCAGTTCTTC.

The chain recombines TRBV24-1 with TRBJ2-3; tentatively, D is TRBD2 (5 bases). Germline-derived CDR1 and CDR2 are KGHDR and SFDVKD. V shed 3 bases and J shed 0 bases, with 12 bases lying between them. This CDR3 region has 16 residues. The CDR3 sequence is CATSDLGGGSTDTQYF. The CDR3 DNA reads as TGTGCCACCAGTGATCTTGGAGGCGGGAGCACAGATACGCAGTATTTT.

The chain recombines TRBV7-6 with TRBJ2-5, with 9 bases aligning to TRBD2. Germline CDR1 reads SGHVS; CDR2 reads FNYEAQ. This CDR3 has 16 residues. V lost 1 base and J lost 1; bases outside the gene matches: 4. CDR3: CASSLGAGGPQETQYF. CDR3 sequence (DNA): TGTGCCAGCAGCTTAGGGGCGGGAGGGCCCCAAGAGACCCAGTACTTC.